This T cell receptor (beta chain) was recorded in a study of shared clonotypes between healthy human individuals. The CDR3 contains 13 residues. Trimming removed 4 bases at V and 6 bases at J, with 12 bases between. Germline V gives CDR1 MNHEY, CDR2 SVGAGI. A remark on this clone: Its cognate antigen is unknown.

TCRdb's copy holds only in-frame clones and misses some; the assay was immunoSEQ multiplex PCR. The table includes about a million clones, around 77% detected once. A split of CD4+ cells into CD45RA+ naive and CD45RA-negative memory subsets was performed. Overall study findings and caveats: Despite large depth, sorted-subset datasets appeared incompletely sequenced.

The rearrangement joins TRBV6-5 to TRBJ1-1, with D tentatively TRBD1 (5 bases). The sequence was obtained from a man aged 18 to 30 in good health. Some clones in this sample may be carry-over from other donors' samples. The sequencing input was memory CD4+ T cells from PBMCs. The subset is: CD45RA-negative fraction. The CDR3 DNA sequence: TGTGCCAGCAGTTTTACCGAGGGGTCTGAAGCTTTCTTT. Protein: CASSFTEGSEAFF.